Each of the 28 T cell receptor beta chains below was sequenced from the same sample in a study of graft-versus-host responses after intestinal transplantation. Sequencing used immunoSEQ multiplex PCR; TCRdb keeps in-frame clones, though not all of them. The sample lists over 8,500 clones, about 95% seen once, with approximately 16% in the top ten. Sample: bone marrow, taken about 530 days after intestinal transplantation. The origin of the receptors is a human patient who received an intestinal transplant, so some T cells may come from the graft donor.

The rearrangement uses TRBV29-1 and TRBJ1-2, with D perhaps matching TRBD1 (5 bases). Germline V gene lookup returns CDR1 SQVTM and CDR2 ANQGSEA. V was trimmed by 7 bases and J by 5 bases, leaving 17 bases between them. The length of the CDR3 is 13 residues. For the CDR3, the DNA is TGCAGCGCTAGACAGCCAGGGTCGTATGGCTACACCTTC. It codes for CSARQPGSYGYTF.

V is TRBV9 and J is TRBJ1-1; TRBD1 is a possible D gene (6 bases). The germline V gene encodes CDR1 SGDLS and CDR2 YYNGEE. There are 16 residues in the CDR3. V lost 0 bases to trimming and J lost 0 bases, with 12 bases between them. The CDR3 is CASSVGFRGMNTEAFF. CDR3 bases: TGTGCCAGCAGCGTAGGCTTCAGGGGAATGAACACTGAAGCTTTCTTT.

The chain joins TRBV7-9 to TRBJ2-1; D is unclear. Looked up from germline, CDR1 is SEHNR and CDR2 is FQNEAQ (reference sequence). This CDR3 comprises 16 residues. Trimming removed 5 bases from V and 3 bases from J, with 17 bases in between. The CDR3 region has the DNA TGTGCCAGCAGCCTTACAAATTCCCTTCTCTACAATGAGCAGTTCTTC. Encoded protein: CASSLTNSLLYNEQFF.

The rearrangement links TRBV6-5 to TRBJ2-1, with 8 bases aligning to TRBD2. Looked up from germline, CDR1 is MNHEY and CDR2 is SVGAGI. The CDR3 runs to 15 residues. The junction had 3 bases not matched to a gene; V was cut back by 5 bases and J by 0 bases. CDR3 loop: CASSPSGSSYNEQFF. In DNA form, the CDR3 reads TGTGCCAGCAGTCCGAGCGGGAGCTCCTACAATGAGCAGTTCTTC.

The J gene is TRBJ2-3, the V gene TRBV15; TRBD1 might be the D (6 bases). Germline V gene sequence: CDR1 LNHNV, CDR2 YYDKDF (reference sequence). The V gene lost 0 bases and the J gene lost 2 bases, with 15 bases spanning the gap. This CDR3 has 17 residues. The CDR3 DNA follows: TGTGCCACCAGCAGAGATGGTCCGACAGGACTCACAGATACGCAGTATTTT. Translating gives CATSRDGPTGLTDTQYF.

CDR3 DNA sequence: TGTGCCAGACTGAGCGCCTACAATGAGCAGTTCTTC. Translated: CARLSAYNEQFF. The chain joins TRBV6-8 to TRBJ2-1; D is unclear. The ends were cut back, 9 bases at V and 2 bases at J, with 8 bases in the middle. Germline V CDR1 and CDR2: MNHGY, SAAAGT. The CDR3 runs 12 residues.

The count of this clone is one. The V gene is TRBV10-3, the J gene TRBJ2-7, with TRBD2 matching 8 bases. V was clipped by 1 base and J by 5 bases; unmatched bases: 7. This CDR3 has 15 residues. CDR1 is ENHRY and CDR2 is SYGVKD in the germline V gene. The CDR3 bases are TGTGCCATCAGTGAGTGGGGGCGGGGGGCCGACGAGCAGTACTTC. Translation gives CAISEWGRGADEQYF.

J is TRBJ1-1 and V is TRBV19; D is possibly TRBD1 (5 bases). The CDR3 totals 15 residues. Deletions cut 9 bases from V and 3 bases from J, with 20 bases between. Germline V lookup: CDR1 LNHDA, CDR2 SQIVND (reference sequence). CDR3 sequence (DNA): TGTGCCAGGCAGTGGGGGTCAGTAACGGACACTGAAGCTTTCTTT. Residues: CARQWGSVTDTEAFF.

The gene calls are TRBV23-1 and TRBJ2-5, with D perhaps TRBD2 (6 bases). TRBV23-1 is classed as an ORF, of uncertain function. There are 13 residues in the CDR3. V lost 0 bases, J lost 6 bases, and 8 bases lay in between. CDR3 bases: TGCGCCAGCAGTCAATCGGCGGGGAAGACCCAGTACTTC. This gives the protein CASSQSAGKTQYF.

This chain joins TRBV15 and TRBJ2-1; D remains unclear. Trimming shortened V by 0 bases and J by 3 bases, and 6 bases separated the two germline ends. The V gene's germline CDR1 is LNHNV and CDR2 YYDKDF (reference sequence). The length of the CDR3 is 14 residues. The CDR3 sequence is CATSREANYNEQFF. The CDR3 DNA reads TGTGCCACCAGCAGAGAGGCAAACTACAATGAGCAGTTCTTC.

This chain links TRBV28 with TRBJ2-1; weak D call: TRBD1 (6 bases). With 1 base removed from V and 8 bases from J, the gap between germline ends came to 18 bases. CDR1 is MDHEN and CDR2 is SYDVKM in the germline V gene. There are 16 residues in the CDR3. The CDR3 DNA is TGTGCCAGCAGTTTATCCTCACGAAAATACAGGGATGAGCAGTTCTTC. Residues: CASSLSSRKYRDEQFF.

The gene calls are TRBV5-1 and TRBJ1-2, with D unclear. V was shortened by 4 bases and J by 7 bases, with 11 bases between the two germline ends. Germline V gene lookup returns CDR1 SGHRS and CDR2 YFSETQ. The CDR3 is 12 amino acids. The CDR3: CASSPGVSGYTF. DNA for the CDR3: TGCGCCAGCAGCCCTGGGGTGAGTGGCTACACCTTC.

The chain uses TRBV7-2 and TRBJ2-1; TRBD2 aligns across 11 bases. CDR1 SGHTA and CDR2 FQGNSA come from the germline V gene. The V and J ends lost 4 bases and 7 bases, in that order; junction bases with no gene match: 3. The CDR3 spans 14 residues. The CDR3 nucleotides read TGTGCCAGCAGCTCTAGCGGGAGGCGGAATGAGCAGTTCTTC. Translating it yields CASSSSGRRNEQFF.

The gene calls are TRBV11-3 and TRBJ1-1, with 9 bases that match TRBD1. CDR1 and CDR2 from the germline V gene are SGHNT and YENEEA. The CDR3 spans 14 residues. Germline trimming cut 3 bases from V and 4 bases from J; bases unmatched to any gene: 3. CDR3 sequence (DNA): TGTGCCAGCAGCTTCTACAGGGGGCTCACTGAAGCTTTCTTT. It specifies CASSFYRGLTEAFF.

V and J are TRBV4-2 and TRBJ2-1; D is undetermined. The ends were cut back, 0 bases at V and 10 bases at J, with 10 bases in the middle. CDR3 length: 13 amino acids. The germline V gene encodes CDR1 LGHNA and CDR2 YNFKEQ. CDR3 sequence (DNA): TGTGCCAGCAGCCAAGATTCATTTAGGGAGCAGTTCTTC. Translating gives CASSQDSFREQFF.

The chain combines TRBV28 with TRBJ2-1; no reliable D call. Trimming shortened V by 1 base and J by 5 bases, and 9 bases separated the two germline ends. CDR1 and CDR2 from the germline V gene are MDHEN and SYDVKM. CDR3 length equals 14 residues. DNA for the CDR3: TGTGCCAGCAGTTTATACCGGAATCACAATGAGCAGTTCTTC. Translating it yields CASSLYRNHNEQFF.

This chain connects TRBV4-3 to TRBJ2-5, with a tentative D call TRBD1 (5 bases). The J call could be wrong; TRBJ2-7 is a better fit for the DNA end. The germline V gene encodes CDR1 LGHNA and CDR2 YSLEER. There are 18 residues in the CDR3. The DNA for the CDR3 is TGCGCCAGCAGCCAAGGTCCTCGGCTAGTCAGGGCCTATGGCGAGCAGTACTTC. Residues: CASSQGPRLVRAYGEQYF.

V usage is TRBV5-4 and J usage is TRBJ2-2; tentative D call: TRBD1 (6 bases). Germline values: CDR1 SGHNT, CDR2 YYREEE (reference sequence). V shed 1 base and J shed 11 bases, with 12 bases lying between them. CDR3 size: 13 residues. The CDR3 loop is CASSLSGARELFF. The CDR3 DNA reads TGTGCCAGCAGCTTGTCAGGGGCGCGTGAGCTGTTTTTT. Full variable domain (missing parts from reference TRBV5-4 and TRBJ2-2): ETGVTQSPTHLIKTRGQQVTLRCSSQSGHNTVSWYQQALGQGPQFIFQYYREEENGRGNFPPRFSGLQFPNYSSELNVNALELDDSALYLCASSLSGARELFFGEGSRLTVL.

This sequence joins TRBV15 and TRBJ2-1, with 16 bases aligning to TRBD2. This CDR3 has 14 residues. The V gene end was trimmed by 8 bases and the J gene end by 15 bases; junction bases not matched to a gene: 10. Per germline, CDR1 LNHNV and CDR2 YYDKDF (reference sequence). The CDR3 loop reads CATGTGTSGRGGFF. CDR3 nucleotide sequence: TGTGCCACCGGTACCGGGACTAGCGGGAGGGGCGGGTTCTTC.

This clone was recorded only once. This chain uses TRBV9 with TRBJ1-3, with 12 positions matching TRBD1. The V gene's germline CDR1 is SGDLS and CDR2 YYNGEE. The V segment lost 5 bases and the J segment 4 bases; nucleotides outside the gene matches: 10. The CDR3 is made up of 17 amino acids. Here the CDR3 DNA reads TGTGCCAGCAGAGTGGGACAGGGGGCGCCGAGGGGAAACACCATATATTTT. It translates to CASRVGQGAPRGNTIYF.

As regards this clone: A read error may produce the germline difference seen at one junction end. Other DNA sequences in the sample encode the same CDR3. The chain carries TRBV7-8 and TRBJ1-5; 8 nucleotides line up with TRBD1. CDR1 and CDR2 from the germline V gene are SGHVS and FQNEAQ. The CDR3 covers 18 residues. The CDR3 is CASSFGDRGIGSNQPQHF. CDR3 DNA sequence: TGTGCTAGCAGCTTCGGCGACAGGGGTATCGGGAGCAATCAGCCCCAGCATTTT.

The V and J genes are TRBV9 and TRBJ2-1; 11 bases are shared with TRBD2. This CDR3 region has 15 residues. The V segment lost 5 bases and the J segment 8 bases; nucleotides outside the gene matches: 9. Per the germline V gene, CDR1 is SGDLS and CDR2 is YYNGEE. CDR3 in amino acids: CASSLSGRADYEQFF. In DNA, the CDR3 is TGTGCCAGCAGTCTTAGCGGGAGGGCCGACTATGAGCAGTTCTTC. The whole variable domain, remainder taken from reference TRBV9 and TRBJ2-1, is DSGVTQTPKHLITATGQRVTLRCSPRSGDLSVYWYQQSLDQGLQFLIQYYNGEERAKGNILERFSAQQFPDLHSELNLSSLELGDSALYFCASSLSGRADYEQFFGPGTRLTVL.

V is TRBV30 and J is TRBJ2-1, with TRBD2 matching 8 bases. The junction had 5 bases not matched to a gene; V was cut back by 2 bases and J by 8 bases. Germline values: CDR1 GTSNPN, CDR2 SVGIG (reference sequence). The CDR3 runs to 13 residues. The CDR3 DNA reads TGTGCCTGGAGTCCGGGACTAGTTTATGAGCAGTTCTTC. Its protein is CAWSPGLVYEQFF.

The chain carries TRBV27 and TRBJ2-7; 10 bases map to TRBD2. The length of the CDR3 is 15 residues. With V trimmed by 5 bases and J by 3 bases, 7 bases remained unmatched. CDR1 MNHEY and CDR2 SMNVEV come from the germline V gene (reference sequence). The CDR3 spells CASSDGTSEFYEQYF. The CDR3 region has the DNA TGTGCCAGCAGTGACGGGACTAGCGAATTCTACGAGCAGTACTTC.

The CDR3 protein is CASSLTVRQFF. CDR3 DNA: TGCGCCAGCAGCTTAACGGTGAGGCAGTTCTTC. This chain joins TRBV5-1 and TRBJ2-1; D is uncertain. CDR1 and CDR2 from the germline V gene are SGHRS and YFSETQ. The CDR3 has 11 residues. V was shortened by 2 bases and J by 12 bases, with 9 bases between the two germline ends.

The rearrangement uses TRBV5-1 and TRBJ2-1; 10 nucleotides agree with TRBD2. Germline CDR1 SGHRS, CDR2 YFSETQ. This CDR3 region has 15 residues. J was trimmed by 7 bases and V by 1 base; bases with no gene match: 5. CDR3 nucleotides: TGCGCCAGCAGCTTGAGCGGGACTAGCGTAAATGAGCAGTTCTTC. As protein: CASSLSGTSVNEQFF.

The V call is TRBV9, the J call TRBJ2-5; TRBD2 matches at 10 bases. Germline lookup yields CDR1 SGDLS and CDR2 YYNGEE. The CDR3 length is 16 residues. After removal of 0 bases from V and 2 bases from J, the junction contained 4 bases not matched to a gene. The CDR3 sequence: CASSVAVTSGQETQYF. The CDR3 nucleotides are TGTGCCAGCAGCGTAGCTGTGACTAGCGGGCAAGAGACCCAGTACTTC. The whole variable domain, remainder taken from reference TRBV9 and TRBJ2-5, is DSGVTQTPKHLITATGQRVTLRCSPRSGDLSVYWYQQSLDQGLQFLIQYYNGEERAKGNILERFSAQQFPDLHSELNLSSLELGDSALYFCASSVAVTSGQETQYFGPGTRLLVL.

This chain joins TRBV7-3 and TRBJ2-3; 11 bases match TRBD2. The V gene's germline CDR1 is SGHTA and CDR2 FQGTGA. Trimming cost V 1 base and J 0 bases; bases outside gene matches: 6. This CDR3 has 18 residues. The CDR3 spells CASSLSPGLAASTDTQYF. The CDR3 DNA reads TGTGCCAGCAGCTTAAGCCCGGGACTAGCGGCTAGCACAGATACGCAGTATTTT.